The 29 T cell receptor beta chains reported below all come from one sample, sequenced in a study of shared clonotypes between healthy human individuals. This table comes from immunoSEQ multiplex PCR, and its TCRdb copy is limited to in-frame clones, with some not included. There are roughly 2.2 million clones in the sample; around 90% occur only once, and 0.37% lies in the top ten. Sequencing was carried out using naive CD4+ T cells from PBMCs. The subset was: CD45RA+ positively selected. These receptors were taken from a man aged 18 to 30 in good health. Some clones in this sample may be carry-over from other donors' samples.

V and J are TRBV18 and TRBJ1-2; TRBD1 agrees at 7 bases. Germline values: CDR1 KGHSH, CDR2 LQKENI. The CDR3 has 15 residues. J gave up 5 bases and V 3 bases, and 9 bases lay outside the gene matches. CDR3 protein: CASSPGGGYSYGYTF. CDR3 nucleotide sequence: TGTGCCAGCTCACCGGGAGGGGGCTATTCATATGGCTACACCTTC.

V gene TRBV18 combines with J gene TRBJ2-5; no reliable D call. The CDR3 has 11 amino acids. Germline V CDR1 and CDR2: KGHSH, LQKENI. V was shortened by 3 bases and J by 10 bases, with 9 bases between the two germline ends. The CDR3: CASSPQVGQYF. The CDR3 region has the DNA TGTGCCAGCTCACCGCAAGTCGGCCAGTACTTC. The full variable domain, rest sourced from reference TRBV18 and TRBJ2-5, is NAGVMQNPRHLVRRRGQEARLRCSPMKGHSHVYWYRQLPEEGLKFMVYLQKENIIDESGMPKERFSAEFPKEGPSILRIQQVVRGDSAAYFCASSPQVGQYFGPGTRLLVL.

The chain has TRBV27 and TRBJ2-1; TRBD2 might be the D (5 bases). The CDR3 has 17 amino acids. The ends were cut back, 3 bases at V and 6 bases at J, with 21 bases in the middle. The germline gives CDR1 MNHEY, CDR2 SMNVEV (reference sequence). CDR3 sequence reads: CASSFRTGLITINEQFF. CDR3 coding DNA: TGTGCCAGCAGTTTTCGAACCGGACTCATCACAATCAATGAGCAGTTCTTC.

This clone was found a few times. CDR3 coding DNA: TGCGCCAGCAGCGCACAGGGCCTTAATCAGCCCCAGCATTTT. Its protein is CASSAQGLNQPQHF. V is TRBV5-1 and J is TRBJ1-5; possible D gene TRBD1, 6 bases. Germline loops: CDR1 SGHRS, CDR2 YFSETQ. The CDR3 covers 14 residues. Trimming pared 4 bases from V and 4 bases from J, leaving 12 bases between.

To note about this clone: Other DNA sequences in the sample encode the same CDR3. This chain joins TRBV18 and TRBJ2-2; 13 nucleotides agree with TRBD2. With 6 bases clipped from V and 8 bases from J, the junction kept 9 bases outside the gene matches. Germline V lookup: CDR1 KGHSH, CDR2 LQKENI. The CDR3 consists of 16 residues. Here the CDR3 reads CASSPGLAGASGELFF. CDR3 DNA: TGTGCCAGCTCCCCCGGACTAGCGGGAGCCAGTGGGGAGCTGTTTTTT.

CDR3: CATSREPPASGSYEQYF. Here the CDR3 DNA reads TGTGCCACCAGCAGAGAACCCCCGGCTAGCGGGTCCTACGAGCAGTACTTC. The J gene is TRBJ2-7, the V gene TRBV15, with 8 bases that match TRBD2. Germline V gives CDR1 LNHNV, CDR2 YYDKDF (reference sequence). After removal of 0 bases from V and 1 base from J, the junction contained 8 bases not matched to a gene. The CDR3 sequence is 17 residues long.

The chain's CDR3 is CASSMDPTESEAFF. Written as DNA, the CDR3 is TGTGCCAGTAGTATGGACCCCACAGAATCGGAAGCTTTCTTT. The chain is built from TRBV19 and TRBJ1-1; D unclear. The CDR3 is made up of 14 amino acids. Per the germline V gene, CDR1 is LNHDA and CDR2 is SQIVND (reference sequence). V lost 3 bases, J lost 8 bases, and 16 bases lay in between.

This sequence joins TRBV28 and TRBJ2-7; TRBD2 aligns across 8 bases. Germline CDR1 and CDR2: MDHEN and SYDVKM. The CDR3 runs 14 residues. After removal of 5 bases from V and 0 bases from J, the junction contained 3 bases not matched to a gene. CDR3 loop: CASSVAGPSYEQYF. The CDR3 DNA is TGTGCCAGCAGTGTAGCGGGGCCCTCCTACGAGCAGTACTTC.

The chain couples TRBV12-5 to TRBJ2-1; 11 positions agree with TRBD2. The ends lost 4 bases at V and 3 bases at J; junction bases unmatched: 2. This CDR3 comprises 15 residues. In germline, CDR1 is LGHNT, CDR2 FRNRAP. The CDR3 protein is CASGSGLAGYNEQFF. CDR3 sequence (DNA): TGTGCTAGTGGTTCCGGACTAGCGGGCTACAATGAGCAGTTCTTC. The variable domain in full, with the rest retrieved from reference TRBV12-5 and TRBJ2-1, is DARVTQTPRHKVTEMGQEVTMRCQPILGHNTVFWYRQTMMQGLELLAYFRNRAPLDDSGMPKDRFSAEMPDATLATLKIQPSEPRDSAVYFCASGSGLAGYNEQFFGPGTRLTVL.

The gene calls are TRBV27 and TRBJ2-2; the match to TRBD1 covers 7 bases. Germline V CDR1 and CDR2: MNHEY, SMNVEV (reference sequence). V shed 3 bases, J shed 7 bases, and the junction held 5 bases outside the gene matches. The CDR3 consists of 14 residues. The CDR3 here is CASSLTGLNGELFF. Written as DNA, the CDR3 is TGTGCCAGCAGTTTGACAGGGCTGAACGGGGAGCTGTTTTTT.

The rearrangement uses TRBV5-6 and TRBJ1-2; 11 bases agree with TRBD1. There are 16 residues in the CDR3. Looked up from germline, CDR1 is SGHDT and CDR2 is YYEEEE. With 1 base clipped from V and 4 bases from J, the junction kept 6 bases outside the gene matches. The CDR3 nucleotides are TGTGCCAGCAGCTTGACGGGACAGGGGGTTGGCTATGGCTACACCTTC. Encoded protein: CASSLTGQGVGYGYTF.

The chain couples TRBV29-1 to TRBJ2-1, with D possibly TRBD1 on 7 matching bases. CDR1 and CDR2 (germline): SQVTM, ANQGSEA. The CDR3 contains 13 residues. Trimming took 4 bases from V and 3 from J, leaving 10 bases between them. In nucleotides, the CDR3 is TGCAGCGTTGCAGGGGGGTACTACAATGAGCAGTTCTTC. It encodes CSVAGGYYNEQFF.

V usage is TRBV5-1 and J usage is TRBJ1-5, with D possibly matching TRBD1 (5 bases). V lost 1 base and J 11 bases, leaving 16 bases between the germline ends. The CDR3 totals 14 residues. Germline CDR1 SGHRS, CDR2 YFSETQ. CDR3 protein: CASSLWGPTSSQHF. The CDR3 DNA reads TGCGCCAGCAGCTTGTGGGGACCGACCTCGTCCCAGCATTTT.

The gene calls are TRBV5-6 and TRBJ1-1, with 7 bases lining up with TRBD1. CDR1 is SGHDT and CDR2 is YYEEEE in the germline V gene. V shed 2 bases, J shed 6 bases, and the junction held 7 bases outside the gene matches. The CDR3 length is 14 residues. The chain's CDR3 is CASSFKTGRAEAFF. The CDR3 DNA reads as TGTGCCAGCAGCTTTAAGACAGGGAGGGCTGAAGCTTTCTTT.

CDR3 sequence reads: CASSKGTGYHYGYTF. In nucleotides, the CDR3 is TGTGCCAGCAGCAAAGGGACAGGGTATCACTATGGCTACACCTTC. J is TRBJ1-2 and V is TRBV9, with 9 positions matching TRBD1. The J segment lost 3 bases and the V segment lost 4 bases, leaving 7 bases of the junction unmatched. There are 15 residues in the CDR3. In germline, CDR1 is SGDLS, CDR2 YYNGEE.

The chain combines TRBV7-3 with TRBJ2-1; D is possibly TRBD1 (6 bases). V shed 5 bases and J shed 8 bases, with 22 bases lying between them. The CDR3 runs to 16 residues. Germline V gives CDR1 SGHTA, CDR2 FQGTGA. CDR3 bases: TGTGCCAGCAGCGGGCCAGGGGCGCAAAGTATGGATGAGCAGTTCTTC. This translates into CASSGPGAQSMDEQFF.

J is TRBJ2-1 and V is TRBV27; TRBD2 agrees at 7 bases. Germline CDR1 is MNHEY and CDR2 is SMNVEV (reference sequence). J was trimmed by 3 bases and V by 8 bases; bases with no gene match: 10. The CDR3 contains 15 residues. The chain's CDR3 is CASGTLAALYNEQFF. In DNA form, the CDR3 reads TGTGCCAGCGGTACTCTAGCGGCCCTCTACAATGAGCAGTTCTTC.

This chain connects TRBV27 to TRBJ1-2; 7 positions match TRBD1. The germline CDR1 and CDR2 sequences are MNHEY and SMNVEV (reference sequence). With 5 bases clipped from V and 2 bases from J, the junction kept 8 bases outside the gene matches. The CDR3 runs to 15 residues. CDR3 coding DNA: TGTGCCAGCAGTGCCCACGGACAGGCGAACTATGGCTACACCTTC. This encodes CASSAHGQANYGYTF.

V is TRBV28 and J is TRBJ2-7; 8 bases are shared with TRBD1. The J segment lost 2 bases and the V segment lost 6 bases, leaving 6 bases of the junction unmatched. There are 14 residues in the CDR3. Germline V gene lookup returns CDR1 MDHEN and CDR2 SYDVKM. This CDR3 is CASRTDRVAYEQYF. CDR3 DNA sequence: TGTGCCAGCAGGACGGACAGGGTAGCCTACGAGCAGTACTTC.

This sequence joins TRBV29-1 and TRBJ2-1; perhaps TRBD2 as D (5 bases). This CDR3 has 13 residues. Looked up from germline, CDR1 is SQVTM and CDR2 is ANQGSEA. Between the trimmed V and J ends, which lost 4 bases and 2 bases, there was a span of 9 bases. CDR3 coding DNA: TGCAGCGTTGGCGAGGGCCCCTACAATGAGCAGTTCTTC. Its translation: CSVGEGPYNEQFF.

The CDR3 protein is CASSLERLAEETQYF. CDR3 bases: TGTGCCAGCAGCTTGGAGCGACTGGCGGAAGAGACCCAGTACTTC. The chain uses TRBV7-8 and TRBJ2-5; no definite D call. This CDR3 has 15 residues. Germline CDR1 is SGHVS and CDR2 is FQNEAQ. V was shortened by 3 bases and J by 3 bases, with 14 bases between the two germline ends.

The chain combines TRBV5-1 with TRBJ2-1; maybe TRBD2 (6 bases). Trimming removed 7 bases from V and 5 bases from J, with 16 bases in between. This CDR3 spans 14 amino acids. CDR1 and CDR2 from the germline V gene are SGHRS and YFSETQ. The CDR3 sequence is CASGFGGVDNEQFF. As DNA, the CDR3 is TGCGCCAGCGGATTTGGCGGGGTCGACAATGAGCAGTTCTTC.

The rearrangement links TRBV28 to TRBJ2-7; TRBD2 agrees at 8 bases. The CDR3 runs to 15 residues. Per germline, CDR1 MDHEN and CDR2 SYDVKM. V shed 5 bases and J 0 bases; nucleotides not matched to a gene: 6. The CDR3 region is CASSGSGSGSYEQYF. CDR3 sequence (DNA): TGTGCCAGCAGTGGAAGCGGGAGCGGCTCCTACGAGCAGTACTTC. Using reference TRBV28 and TRBJ2-7 for the parts outside the CDR3, the full variable domain is DVKVTQSSRYLVKRTGEKVFLECVQDMDHENMFWYRQDPGLGLRLIYFSYDVKMKEKGDIPEGYSVSREKKERFSLILESASTNQTSMYLCASSGSGSGSYEQYFGPGTRLTVT.

The CDR3 DNA follows: TGTGCCAGCAGGACAGGGGTGGGAGGTTATGGCTACACCTTC. Amino acids: CASRTGVGGYGYTF. V usage is TRBV6-1 and J usage is TRBJ1-2; 8 nucleotides agree with TRBD1. The CDR3 runs to 14 residues. Trimming cost V 6 bases and J 5 bases; bases outside gene matches: 8. Germline V lookup: CDR1 MNHNS, CDR2 SASEGT.

This chain connects TRBV5-1 to TRBJ2-1, with D perhaps matching TRBD2 (6 bases). V was clipped by 0 bases and J by 3 bases, with 10 bases between them. This CDR3 comprises 15 residues. Per germline, CDR1 SGHRS and CDR2 YFSETQ. Here the CDR3 reads CASSLAGVNYNEQFF. CDR3 nucleotide sequence: TGCGCCAGCAGCTTGGCGGGAGTTAACTACAATGAGCAGTTCTTC.

The chain employs TRBV28 and TRBJ2-5; perhaps TRBD2 as D (6 bases). Germline-derived CDR1 and CDR2 are MDHEN and SYDVKM. The CDR3 is made up of 16 amino acids. Trimming took 4 bases from V and 2 from J, leaving 17 bases between them. In DNA form, the CDR3 reads TGTGCCAGCAGTTCACCGGGACTTAAGGTTCAAGAGACCCAGTACTTC. Residues: CASSSPGLKVQETQYF.

The V and J genes are TRBV5-1 and TRBJ2-3; 7 bases map to TRBD1. V lost 0 bases, J lost 0 bases, and 7 bases stayed unmatched. The CDR3 is 17 amino acids. The germline V gene has CDR1 SGHRS and CDR2 YFSETQ. The CDR3 loop is CASSLEAGGGSTDTQYF. In DNA, the CDR3 is TGCGCCAGCAGCTTGGAGGCAGGGGGTGGAAGCACAGATACGCAGTATTTT.

The chain employs TRBV5-1 and TRBJ1-5; 8 bases are shared with TRBD1. With 3 bases clipped from V and 6 bases from J, the junction kept 2 bases outside the gene matches. The CDR3 sequence is 13 residues long. The germline V gene encodes CDR1 SGHRS and CDR2 YFSETQ. The CDR3 here is CASSSDRGQPQHF. The CDR3 DNA sequence: TGCGCCAGCAGCTCTGACAGGGGTCAGCCCCAGCATTTT.

For this clone: Other DNA sequences in the same sample also yield this CDR3. The chain combines TRBV28 with TRBJ1-5, with D unresolved. V was shortened by 0 bases and J by 4 bases, with 7 bases between the two germline ends. The CDR3 runs 14 residues. Germline-derived CDR1 and CDR2 are MDHEN and SYDVKM. CDR3 coding DNA: TGTGCCAGCAGTTTATGGGGAGATAATCAGCCCCAGCATTTT. Its protein is CASSLWGDNQPQHF.